The rows below give T cell receptor beta chains drawn from one sample of a study of human T cells and chemical hapten exposure. MiXCR was run by TCRdb on the RACE reads, yielding one entry per CDR3 protein. The repertoire includes 350,000 to 400,000 distinct CDR3 sequences, 4.5% to 6% of them detected once, and just over 2.5% sits in the top ten. Sequenced material: whole blood, taken in connection with sensitization to the hapten diphenylcyclopropenone (DPC). The receptors shown here come from a woman aged 45 to 65 with alopecia areata. Some clones in this sample may be carry-over from other donors' samples. CDR3s include the opening cysteine and the closing phenylalanine or tryptophan. The D gene is left open where the match is weak. Where a row states a size, it is once, few, many or the class of an expanded clone; other rows omit it.

D gene,V gene,clone size,J gene,CDR3 protein,CDR3 DNA
.,TRBV20-1,few,TRBJ1-1,CSASFWGNTEAFF,TGCAGTGCTAGTTTTTGGGGGAACACTGAAGCTTTCTTT
.,TRBV5-1,many,TRBJ2-1,CASSSRATVINEQFF,TGCGCCAGCAGTTCCAGGGCAACGGTGATAAATGAGCAGTTCTTC
TRBD2,TRBV7-9,many,TRBJ2-7,CASSPGLAGASYEQYF,TGTGCCAGCAGCCCGGGACTAGCGGGGGCCTCCTACGAGCAGTACTTC
.,TRBV2,few,TRBJ2-3,CASSGLVGDTQYF,TGTGCCAGCAGTGGACTAGTTGGAGATACGCAGTATTTT
TRBD1,TRBV12-3/TRBV12-4,.,TRBJ2-1,CASSAGQGPYNEQFF,TGTGCCAGCAGCGCCGGACAGGGGCCTTACAATGAGCAGTTCTTC
.,TRBV3-1,few,TRBJ2-3,CASSRQDTQYF,TGTGCCAGCAGCCGACAAGATACGCAGTATTTT
.,TRBV7-2,.,TRBJ2-3,CASSLVRAGDTQYF,TGTGCCAGCAGCTTAGTGCGAGCGGGAGATACGCAGTATTTT
TRBD2,TRBV6-4,many,TRBJ2-3,CASSDGLAGTDTQYF,TGTGCCAGCAGTGACGGTCTAGCGGGTACAGATACGCAGTATTTT
TRBD2,TRBV7-8,few,TRBJ2-1,CASSLARTSGRDRSYNEQFF,TGTGCCAGCAGCTTAGCGCGGACTAGCGGGAGGGATCGGTCCTACAATGAGCAGTTCTTC
.,TRBV7-9,few,TRBJ1-2,CASSSWTDPFNYGYTF,TGTGCCAGCAGCTCCTGGACAGACCCTTTTAACTATGGCTACACCTTC
TRBD1,TRBV6-2/TRBV6-3,few,TRBJ1-5,CASSPPRQGANQPQHF,TGTGCCAGCAGCCCCCCGCGACAGGGGGCCAATCAGCCCCAGCATTTT
.,TRBV28,many,TRBJ2-1,CASYNEQFF,TGTGCCAGCTACAATGAGCAGTTCTTC
.,TRBV7-2,few,TRBJ1-3,CASSLGRPTSGNTIYF,TGTGCCAGCAGCTTAGGACGCCCTACATCTGGAAACACCATATATTTT
TRBD2,TRBV2,.,TRBJ2-7,CASSSPGLADYEQYF,TGTGCCAGCAGTAGTCCGGGACTAGCGGATTACGAGCAGTACTTC
TRBD2,TRBV20-1,many,TRBJ2-7,CSAEGLAGDEGYEQYF,TGCAGTGCTGAAGGACTAGCGGGAGACGAGGGCTACGAGCAGTACTTC
.,TRBV2,few,TRBJ1-1,CASSEELVVGVGAFF,TGTGCCAGCAGTGAAGAACTGGTCGTGGGAGTGGGAGCTTTCTTT
.,TRBV5-1,many,TRBJ2-7,CASSLVSGRPIEQYF,TGCGCCAGCAGCTTGGTATCCGGACGACCCATTGAGCAGTACTTC
TRBD2,TRBV2,many,TRBJ2-3,CASTPRTSGSTDTQYF,TGTGCCAGCACCCCCCGGACTAGCGGGAGCACAGATACGCAGTATTTT
.,TRBV15,few,TRBJ1-3,CATSREDSPDAGNTIYF,TGTGCCACCAGCAGGGAAGACAGTCCAGACGCTGGAAACACCATATATTTT
.,TRBV2,.,TRBJ2-1,CASSEADTFEEQFF,TGTGCCAGCAGTGAAGCCGATACCTTCGAGGAGCAGTTCTTC
.,TRBV6-2/TRBV6-3,few,TRBJ2-7,CASSSLGSYEQYF,TGTGCCAGCAGCTCCCTTGGATCCTACGAGCAGTACTTC
.,TRBV18,.,TRBJ1-1,CASSTDTTEAFF,TGTGCCAGCTCAACGGACACCACTGAAGCTTTCTTT